This is a list of T cell receptor beta chains from one sample in a study of blood T cell repertoires in COVID-19. Sequencing was performed with immunoSEQ multiplex PCR; in TCRdb, only in-frame clones are kept and a portion is missing. The sample shows roughly 32,000 clones, approximately 95% of them seen only once. What was sequenced was peripheral blood. Receptors originate from a male donor with active COVID-19. The conserved cysteine and the conserved F or W are not part of the CDR3 here. The order of the fields is CDR3 protein, J gene, V gene.

ASSGDRVGYGYT TRBJ1-2 TRBV19
ASRTFGTGVSDTQY TRBJ2-3 TRBV11-2
ATSRDYGELAGELF TRBJ2-2 TRBV15
ASSAPQGLNSPLH TRBJ1-6 TRBV28
ASRRQAGRGYT TRBJ1-2 TRBV2
ASSLKGNYGYT TRBJ1-2 TRBV5-6
ASSWTGVAGELF TRBJ2-2 TRBV27
ASSLSGTVTTGELF TRBJ2-2 TRBV11-3
ASSPREGTFGRAF TRBJ1-1 TRBV7-9
ASSWETGDIHEQY TRBJ2-7 TRBV7-6
ASSLTTGGRYT TRBJ1-2 TRBV12-3/TRBV12-4
ASSRQVQSPLH TRBJ1-6 TRBV6-5
ASSPDGTGLNYGYT TRBJ1-2 TRBV6-2/TRBV6-3
ASKASGNTEAF TRBJ1-1 TRBV28
ASSVGTVSGNTIY TRBJ1-3 TRBV7-2
ASSLRLAGWETQY TRBJ2-5 TRBV7-9
ASSRGPSQQETQY TRBJ2-5 TRBV5-1
ASSFSGPTNEKLF TRBJ1-4 TRBV6-5
ASSLKGLAGGPGTDTQY TRBJ2-3 TRBV5-4
ASSPLATSSGNTIY TRBJ1-3 TRBV4-3
ASRWTGSTLGPQGGYT TRBJ1-2 TRBV4-1
ASSIGGRGGNQPQH TRBJ1-5 TRBV19
ASSLSTGFGYEQY TRBJ2-7 TRBV27
ASRQGGSYEQY TRBJ2-7 TRBV2
SVASRASYGYT TRBJ1-2 TRBV29-1